The subject of this entry is one T cell receptor (beta chain). This PCR relied on a set of 60 Vbeta primers and 13 Jbeta primers. Using immunoSEQ multiplex PCR, the repertoire was profiled, and TCRdb retains in-frame clones only, with some absent. The data contain around 140,000 clones, over 65% of them singletons. This entry comes from a study of cytomegalovirus exposure and HLA in healthy donors. V dropped 0 bases and J dropped 3 bases, with 10 bases sitting between them. The germline V gene encodes CDR1 SGHRS and CDR2 YFSETQ. The CDR3 contains 14 residues. The chain employs TRBV5-1 and TRBJ2-7; TRBD2 might be the D (6 bases). This clonotype originated in a middle-aged man in good health and CMV-seropositive. What was sequenced was PBMCs. This CDR3 reads CASSLDSGGYEQYF. In DNA, the CDR3 is TGCGCCAGCAGCTTGGATTCCGGGGGCTACGAGCAGTACTTC.